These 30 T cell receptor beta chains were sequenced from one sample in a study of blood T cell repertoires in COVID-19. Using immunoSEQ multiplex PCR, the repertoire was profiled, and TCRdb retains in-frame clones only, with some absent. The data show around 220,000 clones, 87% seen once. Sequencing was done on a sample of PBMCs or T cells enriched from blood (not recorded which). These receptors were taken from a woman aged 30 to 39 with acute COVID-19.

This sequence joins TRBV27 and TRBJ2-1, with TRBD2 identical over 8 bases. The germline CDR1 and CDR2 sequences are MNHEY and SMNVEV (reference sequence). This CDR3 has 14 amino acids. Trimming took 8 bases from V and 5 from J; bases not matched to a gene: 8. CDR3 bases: TGTGCCAGCGCCGGTCAGCGGGGGAACAATGAGCAGTTCTTC. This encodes CASAGQRGNNEQFF.

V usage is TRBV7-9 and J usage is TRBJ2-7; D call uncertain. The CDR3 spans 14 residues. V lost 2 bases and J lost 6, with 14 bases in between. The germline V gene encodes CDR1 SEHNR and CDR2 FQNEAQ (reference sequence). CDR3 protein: CASSLPRITSEQYF. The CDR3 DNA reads TGTGCCAGCAGCTTACCGCGCATTACTTCCGAGCAGTACTTC.

CDR3 sequence: CASGGTENFYGYTF. The DNA for the CDR3 is TGTGCCAGCGGGGGGACAGAGAACTTTTATGGCTACACCTTC. This chain joins TRBV2 and TRBJ1-2, with 7 bases lining up with TRBD1. The germline CDR1 and CDR2 sequences are SNHLY and FYNNEI. The length of the CDR3 is 14 residues. V trimming: 8 bases; J trimming: 5 bases; junction bases outside the gene matches: 11.

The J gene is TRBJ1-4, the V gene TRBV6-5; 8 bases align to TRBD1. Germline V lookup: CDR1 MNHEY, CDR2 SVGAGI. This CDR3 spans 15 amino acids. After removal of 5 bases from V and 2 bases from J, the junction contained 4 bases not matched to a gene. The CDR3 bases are TGTGCCAGCAGTCCGACAGGGGCGACTAATGAAAAACTGTTTTTT. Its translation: CASSPTGATNEKLFF.

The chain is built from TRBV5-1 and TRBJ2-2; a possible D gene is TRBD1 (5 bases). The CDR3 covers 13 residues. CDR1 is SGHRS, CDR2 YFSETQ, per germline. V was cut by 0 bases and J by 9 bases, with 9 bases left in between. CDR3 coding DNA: TGCGCCAGCAGCTTGGAGGGGCACCGGGAGCTGTTTTTT. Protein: CASSLEGHRELFF.

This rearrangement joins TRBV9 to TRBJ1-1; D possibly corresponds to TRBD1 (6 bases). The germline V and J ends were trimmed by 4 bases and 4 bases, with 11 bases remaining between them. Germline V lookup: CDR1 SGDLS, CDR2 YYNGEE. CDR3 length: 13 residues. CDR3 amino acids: CASSQGGGTEAFF. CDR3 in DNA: TGTGCCAGCAGCCAAGGGGGTGGCACTGAAGCTTTCTTT.

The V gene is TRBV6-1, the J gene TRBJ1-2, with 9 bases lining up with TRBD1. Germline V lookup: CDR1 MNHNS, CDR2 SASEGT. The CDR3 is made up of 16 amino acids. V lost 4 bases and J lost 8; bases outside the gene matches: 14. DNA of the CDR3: TGTGCCAGCAGTGCCCGGCATATAGGACAGGGGTACGGCTACACCTTC. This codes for CASSARHIGQGYGYTF.

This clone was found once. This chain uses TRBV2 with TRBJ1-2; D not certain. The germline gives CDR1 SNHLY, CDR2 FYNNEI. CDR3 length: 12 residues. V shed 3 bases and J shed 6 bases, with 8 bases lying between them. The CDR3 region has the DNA TGTGCCAGCAGTGATTCTCTAAATGGCTACACCTTC. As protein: CASSDSLNGYTF.

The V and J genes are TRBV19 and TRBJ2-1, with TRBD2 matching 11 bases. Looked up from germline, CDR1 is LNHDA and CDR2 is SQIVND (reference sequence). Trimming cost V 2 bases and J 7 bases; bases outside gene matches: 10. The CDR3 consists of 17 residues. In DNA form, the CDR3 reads TGTGCCAGTAGTATAACTAGCGGGAGTTTTTCTAGGAATGAGCAGTTCTTC. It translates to CASSITSGSFSRNEQFF.

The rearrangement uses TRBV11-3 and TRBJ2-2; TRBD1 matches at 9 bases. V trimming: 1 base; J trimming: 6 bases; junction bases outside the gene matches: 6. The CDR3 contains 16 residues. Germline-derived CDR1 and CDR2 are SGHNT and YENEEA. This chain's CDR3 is CASSLVTGGPAGELFF. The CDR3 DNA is TGTGCCAGCAGCTTAGTCACAGGGGGCCCTGCCGGGGAGCTGTTTTTT.

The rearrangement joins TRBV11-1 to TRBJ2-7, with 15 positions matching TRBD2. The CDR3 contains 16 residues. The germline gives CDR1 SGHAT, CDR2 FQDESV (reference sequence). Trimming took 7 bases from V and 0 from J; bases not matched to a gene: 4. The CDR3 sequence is CASKGLAGGHSYEQYF. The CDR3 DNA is TGTGCCAGCAAGGGACTAGCGGGGGGCCACTCCTACGAGCAGTACTTC.

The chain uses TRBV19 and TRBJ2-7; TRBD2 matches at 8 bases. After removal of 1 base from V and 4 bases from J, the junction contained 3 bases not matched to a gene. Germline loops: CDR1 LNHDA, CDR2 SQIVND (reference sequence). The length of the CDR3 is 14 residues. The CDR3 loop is CASSIVGGGYEQYF. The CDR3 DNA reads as TGTGCCAGTAGTATAGTCGGGGGGGGGTACGAGCAGTACTTC.

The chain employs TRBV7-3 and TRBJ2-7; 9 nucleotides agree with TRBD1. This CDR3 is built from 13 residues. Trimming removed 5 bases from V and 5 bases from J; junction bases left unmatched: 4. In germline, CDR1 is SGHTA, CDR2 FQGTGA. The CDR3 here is CASSRQGGNEQYF. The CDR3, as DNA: TGTGCCAGCAGCCGACAGGGGGGTAACGAGCAGTACTTC. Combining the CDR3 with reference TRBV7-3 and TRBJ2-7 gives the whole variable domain GAGVSQTPSNKVTEKGKYVELRCDPISGHTALYWYRQSLGQGPEFLIYFQGTGAADDSGLPNDRFFAVRPEGSVSTLKIQRTERGDSAVYLCASSRQGGNEQYFGPGTRLTVT.

The CDR3 is CASSLFLGGLGNTEAFF. In DNA, the CDR3 is TGTGCCAGCAGCTTATTCCTAGGGGGCCTCGGGAACACTGAAGCTTTCTTT. The rearrangement uses TRBV7-8 and TRBJ1-1, with 7 nucleotides matching TRBD1. Germline-derived CDR1 and CDR2 are SGHVS and FQNEAQ. There are 17 residues in the CDR3. Trimming cost V 2 bases and J 1 base; bases outside gene matches: 10.

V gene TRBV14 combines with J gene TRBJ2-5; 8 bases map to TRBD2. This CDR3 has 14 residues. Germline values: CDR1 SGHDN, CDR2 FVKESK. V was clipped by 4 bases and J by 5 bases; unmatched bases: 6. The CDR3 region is CASSPLAGKETQYF. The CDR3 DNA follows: TGTGCCAGCAGCCCTTTAGCGGGAAAGGAGACCCAGTACTTC.

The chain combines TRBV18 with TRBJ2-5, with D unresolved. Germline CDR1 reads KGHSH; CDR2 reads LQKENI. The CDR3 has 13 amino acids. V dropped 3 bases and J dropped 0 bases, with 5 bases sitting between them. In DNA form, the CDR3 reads TGTGCCAGCTCACCTCAGGACCAAGAGACCCAGTACTTC. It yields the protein CASSPQDQETQYF.

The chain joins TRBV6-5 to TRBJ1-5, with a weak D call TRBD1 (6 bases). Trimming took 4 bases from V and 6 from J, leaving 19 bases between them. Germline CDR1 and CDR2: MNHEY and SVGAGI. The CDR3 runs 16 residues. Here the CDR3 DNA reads TGTGCCAGCAGTTCCCTTGGGGGGGCTTACTCTCAGCCCCAGCATTTT. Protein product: CASSSLGGAYSQPQHF.

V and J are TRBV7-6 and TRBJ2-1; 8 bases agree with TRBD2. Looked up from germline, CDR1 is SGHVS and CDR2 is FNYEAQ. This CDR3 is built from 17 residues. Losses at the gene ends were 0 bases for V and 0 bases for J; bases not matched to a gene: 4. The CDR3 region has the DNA TGTGCCAGCAGCTTAGCCCCGGGGGGGTCCTCCTACAATGAGCAGTTCTTC. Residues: CASSLAPGGSSYNEQFF.

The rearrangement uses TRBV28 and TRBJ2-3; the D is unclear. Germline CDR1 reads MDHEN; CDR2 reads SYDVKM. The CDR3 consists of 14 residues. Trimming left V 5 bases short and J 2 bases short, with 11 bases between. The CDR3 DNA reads TGTGCCAGCAGTCCCCCTACCCACACAGATACGCAGTATTTT. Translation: CASSPPTHTDTQYF.

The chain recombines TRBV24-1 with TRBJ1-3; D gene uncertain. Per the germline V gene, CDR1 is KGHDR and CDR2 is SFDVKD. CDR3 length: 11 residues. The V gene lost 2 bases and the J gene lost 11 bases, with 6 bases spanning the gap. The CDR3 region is CATSDSQSIYF. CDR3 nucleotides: TGTGCCACCAGTGATTCACAGTCCATATATTTT.

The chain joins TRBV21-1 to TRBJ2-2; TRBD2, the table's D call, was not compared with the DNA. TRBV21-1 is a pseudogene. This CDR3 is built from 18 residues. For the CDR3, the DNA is TGTGCCAGCAGCAACAATCCGGGACTAGCGGGAGGGCACGGGGAGCTGTTTTTT. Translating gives CASSNNPGLAGGHGELFF.

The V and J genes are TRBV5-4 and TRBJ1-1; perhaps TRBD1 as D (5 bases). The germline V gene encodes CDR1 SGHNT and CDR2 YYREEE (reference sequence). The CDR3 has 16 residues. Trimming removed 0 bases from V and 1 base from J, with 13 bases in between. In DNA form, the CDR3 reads TGTGCCAGCAGCTTGGACCGGCGGGGCCCGAACACTGAAGCTTTCTTT. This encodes CASSLDRRGPNTEAFF. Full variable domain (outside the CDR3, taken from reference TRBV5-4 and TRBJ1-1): ETGVTQSPTHLIKTRGQQVTLRCSSQSGHNTVSWYQQALGQGPQFIFQYYREEENGRGNFPPRFSGLQFPNYSSELNVNALELDDSALYLCASSLDRRGPNTEAFFGQGTRLTVV.

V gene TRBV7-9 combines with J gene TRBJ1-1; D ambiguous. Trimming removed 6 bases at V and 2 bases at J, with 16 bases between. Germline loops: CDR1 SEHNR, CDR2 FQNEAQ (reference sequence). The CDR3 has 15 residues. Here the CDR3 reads CASSTGRALNTEAFF. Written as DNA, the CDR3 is TGTGCCAGCAGTACTGGGAGGGCACTAAACACTGAAGCTTTCTTT. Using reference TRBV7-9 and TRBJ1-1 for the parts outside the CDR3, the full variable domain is DTGVSQNPRHKITKRGQNVTFRCDPISEHNRLYWYRQTLGQGPEFLTYFQNEAQLEKSRLLSDRFSAERPKGSFSTLEIQRTEQGDSAMYLCASSTGRALNTEAFFGQGTRLTVV.

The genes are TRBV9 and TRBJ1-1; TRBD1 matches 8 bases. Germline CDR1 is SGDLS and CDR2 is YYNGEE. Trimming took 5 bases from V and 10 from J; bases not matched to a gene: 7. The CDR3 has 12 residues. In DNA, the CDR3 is TGTGCCAGCAGTGGACAGGGATTTGGAGCTTTCTTT. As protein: CASSGQGFGAFF.

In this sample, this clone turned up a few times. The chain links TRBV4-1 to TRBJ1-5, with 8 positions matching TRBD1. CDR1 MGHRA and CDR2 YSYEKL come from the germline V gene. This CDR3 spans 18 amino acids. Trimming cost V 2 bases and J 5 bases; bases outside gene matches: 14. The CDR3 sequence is CASSQSPSADRVDQPQHF. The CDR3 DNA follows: TGCGCCAGCAGCCAAAGCCCAAGCGCGGACAGGGTGGATCAGCCCCAGCATTTT.

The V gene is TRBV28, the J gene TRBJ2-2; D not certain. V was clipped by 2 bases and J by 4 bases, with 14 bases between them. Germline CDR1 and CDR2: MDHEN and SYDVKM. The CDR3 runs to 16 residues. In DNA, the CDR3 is TGTGCCAGCAGTTTAGGGTCCGCGGTCCTCACCGGGGAGCTGTTTTTT. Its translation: CASSLGSAVLTGELFF.

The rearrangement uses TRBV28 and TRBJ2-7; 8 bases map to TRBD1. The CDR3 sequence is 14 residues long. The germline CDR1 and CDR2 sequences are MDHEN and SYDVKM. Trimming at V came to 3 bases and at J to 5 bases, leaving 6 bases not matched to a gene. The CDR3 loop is CASSFPDRGDEQYF. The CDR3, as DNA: TGTGCCAGCAGTTTCCCCGACAGGGGAGACGAGCAGTACTTC.

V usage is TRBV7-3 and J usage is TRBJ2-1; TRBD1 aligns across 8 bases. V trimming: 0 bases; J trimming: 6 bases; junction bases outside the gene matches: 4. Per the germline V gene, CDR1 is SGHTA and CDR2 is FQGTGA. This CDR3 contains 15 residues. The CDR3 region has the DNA TGTGCCAGCAGCTTAACCAGGGGGCATGGCAATGAGCAGTTCTTC. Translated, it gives CASSLTRGHGNEQFF.

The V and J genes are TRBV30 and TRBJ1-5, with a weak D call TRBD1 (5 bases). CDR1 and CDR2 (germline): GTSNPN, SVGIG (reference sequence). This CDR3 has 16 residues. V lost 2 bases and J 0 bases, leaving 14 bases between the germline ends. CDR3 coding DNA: TGTGCCTGGAGTCCGATTGGGGCATATAGCAATCAGCCCCAGCATTTT. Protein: CAWSPIGAYSNQPQHF.

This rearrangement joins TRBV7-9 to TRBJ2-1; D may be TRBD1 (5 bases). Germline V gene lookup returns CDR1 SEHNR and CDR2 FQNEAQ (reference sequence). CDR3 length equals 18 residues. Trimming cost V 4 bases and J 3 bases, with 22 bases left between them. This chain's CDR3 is CASSSTPLGQGVYNEQFF. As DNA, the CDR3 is TGTGCCAGCAGCTCCACCCCTCTAGGGCAGGGTGTCTACAATGAGCAGTTCTTC. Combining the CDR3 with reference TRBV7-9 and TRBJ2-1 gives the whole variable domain DTGVSQNPRHKITKRGQNVTFRCDPISEHNRLYWYRQTLGQGPEFLTYFQNEAQLEKSRLLSDRFSAERPKGSFSTLEIQRTEQGDSAMYLCASSSTPLGQGVYNEQFFGPGTRLTVL.